Listed here is a single TCR beta chain. No antigen is known for it. No clone much larger than this one lies a single base away; base qualities are absent. Healthy HIV-negative adults with no recently reported acute infections or vaccinations were included as donors. Every donor was a Caucasian adult living in Nashville, Tennessee, USA. Magnetic negative selection was used to enrich CD4+ T cells, after which naive cells were positively selected on CD45RA and the negative fraction became the memory subset. After blood collection by leukapheresis, PBMCs were isolated using Ficoll-Histopaque density gradient centrifugation and then cryopreserved in the vapor phase of liquid nitrogen. Analytical flow cytometry was used to check the purity and quantity of each magnetically sorted T cell population. Genomic DNA was isolated from every sorted fraction and measured by UV absorbance on a Nanodrop 2000c. TCR CDR3 regions were amplified from genomic DNA by multiplex PCR using the deep immunoSEQ assay. Genomic DNA extracted from each cell subset was distributed evenly over all wells of several immunoSEQ 96-well plates, and each plate served as one replicate. Each replicate PCR for sorted subsets received around 0.2 ug genomic DNA, equal to roughly 30,000 T cell genomes. Purified libraries were measured with a Qubit 3.0 fluorometer, size-checked on a Bioanalyzer 2100, and measured again with the KAPA Library Quantification kit. Each immunoSEQ 96-well plate was sequenced on its own single-read 150-cycle Illumina NextSeq 550 flow cell. The paper's data handling went like this. Because the immunoSEQ output held only junctional sequences and lacked quality scores, the filtering could not match the filtering applied to full-length reads. Sequences were annotated with PyIR, a Python wrapper for IgBLAST v1.9, using IMGT germline references to assign V/J genes and CDR3. Reads were filtered out if the reads had weak V/J assignments (E-value above 1e-6), no CDR3, stop codons, out-of-frame junctions, or ambiguous translated residues. V3J clonotypes were defined as sequences sharing an identical inferred V gene, J gene, and CDR3 amino acid sequence. Percentage overlap between repertoires was calculated by dividing the number of shared unique clonotypes by the size of the smaller repertoire. Richness of each repertoire was evaluated using RTK rarefaction, the Chao1 estimator, and Recon v2.1 estimates of unobserved clonotypes. For all TCRbeta clonotypes obtained by the gDNA method from several donors, generation probabilities were computed with OLGA. In TCRdb, the immuneACCESS table is reduced to in-frame sequences with V and J assigned. These tables do not hold every clone; where another copy was compared, an unresolved V gene accounts for under half, and the others remain unexplained. V, J and clone size are those of that table, while D and trimming were read from the DNA. A total of over a million clones appear in this sample, roughly 96% of them only once. Jointly, the top ten make up roughly 1.2% of the sample.

This specimen belongs to a study of shared clonotypes between healthy human individuals (dated by TCRdb to the early 2020s). Study-level background: The cohort included three men and two women between 18 and 49 years of age. Libraries were prepared and TCR repertoires were sequenced by different laboratories using diverse techniques, in order to increase sequencing depth and limit assay-specific biases. For each donor, CD4 naive and CD4 memory were each given three plates, CD8 naive was given two plates, and CD8 memory was given one plate. Leukapheresis yielded between about 0.85 and 9 billion PBMCs per donor. To estimate repertoire size and how much clonotype sharing occurs between individuals, the study deeply sequenced the blood TCR repertoires of five healthy adults.

What the authors observed across the whole study: Based on pairwise subsampling, the degree of clonotype sharing among donors was expected to be affected by sequencing depth. Compared with non-shared clonotypes, the clonotypes found in all four sorted-subset donors had higher generation probabilities. Across a handful of donors, 5% to 6% of naive CD4, roughly 3.8% of naive CD8, 2.3% of memory CD4, and approximately 0.4% of memory CD8 clonotypes were shared. The genetic and exposure-history diversity represented was limited by the small number of donors. Naive subsets generally had larger estimated clonotype richness than memory subsets. Sampling was restricted to blood, and TCR repertoires in tissues likely differ from the TCR repertoires found in blood. Rarefaction of sorted-subset datasets indicated incomplete sequencing despite the large sequencing depth.

The CDR3 sequence holds 16 residues, the cysteine and phenylalanine included. Only CDR3 DNA is held: 48 bases, read in frame from base 1. Reading the germline V gene gives CDR1 SGHDN and CDR2 FVKESK. V drops 1 base and J drops 10 bases, leaving 20 bases in between. The rearrangement joined TRBV14 to TRBJ2-1; the D gene assignment is perhaps TRBD1 or TRBD2, with each matching 5 bases. The sequence came from a man aged 30 to 45 in good health. The sample was naive CD4+ T cells sorted from blood. Per the publication, the cell subset or site label means: CD45RA+ positively selected. The CDR3 has the sequence CASSQAGTTLVGEQFF. The DNA reads as follows: TGTGCCAGCAGCCAAGCCGGGACCACCCTTGTTGGGGAGCAGTTCTTC.